This T cell receptor (beta chain) was identified in a study of CD8 T cells in ankylosing spondylitis. Study-wide results and limits: Disease-associated clonotypes exhibited CD8+ identity and were relatively infrequent in peripheral blood. Matched ankylosing spondylitis synovial fluid reportedly showed significant enrichment of disease-linked clones.

This CDR3 comprises 15 residues. CDR1 and CDR2 from the germline V gene are SGHRS and YFSETQ. J gave up 1 base and V 4 bases, and 4 bases lay outside the gene matches. This clonotype was seen many times. What it recognizes is unknown. TCRdb recomputed calls from the 5' RACE reads with MiXCR, one row per CDR3 protein. The table includes some 130,000 distinct CDR3 sequences, around 7.9% detected once. This receptor was identified in a female donor with ankylosing spondylitis or in good health (not recorded which). Sequencing used blood, either unsorted or a sorted T cell fraction (not recorded which). This rearrangement joins TRBV5-1 to TRBJ1-1; 10 bases are shared with TRBD1. DNA of the CDR3: TGCGCCAGCAGCGCCTGGGACAGGGGGAACACTGAAGCTTTCTTT. It encodes CASSAWDRGNTEAFF. Variable domain in full (rest from reference TRBV5-1 and TRBJ1-1): KAGVTQTPRYLIKTRGQQVTLSCSPISGHRSVSWYQQTPGQGLQFLFEYFSETQRNKGNFPGRFSGRQFSNSRSEMNVSTLELGDSALYLCASSAWDRGNTEAFFGQGTRLTVV.